One sample yielded the 23 T cell receptor beta chains listed below, sequenced in a study of blood T cells in healthy people across ages. A second PCR, run for roughly 7 to 11 cycles, used a sample-barcoded 5' primer plus a J-beta primer mix. TCRdb reprocessed the 5' RACE reads with MiXCR, giving one entry per CDR3 protein. The sample gives 900,000 to 950,000 distinct CDR3 sequences, 25% to 30% of which show up once; roughly 10% is in the top ten. In addition, the sample was reused for a study of T cells of mothers and their children.

The sequencing sample was made of blood. These receptor sequences come from a woman aged 40 to 49 in good health.

The chain uses TRBV7-2 and TRBJ2-1, with D unresolved. The V gene's germline CDR1 is SGHTA and CDR2 FQGNSA. The length of the CDR3 is 13 residues. V was pared by 2 bases and J by 6 bases, with 8 bases between. The CDR3 loop reads CASSLIELNEQFF. Here the CDR3 DNA reads TGTGCCAGCAGCTTAATAGAACTCAATGAGCAGTTCTTC.

A note on this clonotype: A read error is possible here, since a much larger clone lies one base away. The chain is built from TRBV5-1 and TRBJ2-5; D call uncertain. From germline, CDR1 is SGHRS and CDR2 YFSETQ. The CDR3 totals 15 residues. DNA of the CDR3: TGCGCCGGCAGCTTGTCCGGGTTCCCGCGAGAGACCCAGTACTTC. This gives the protein CAGSLSGFPRETQYF.

A word on this clonotype: This sequence may be a read error, since a much larger clone differs from it by one base. CDR3 region: CATKDSRSYNEQYF. The DNA for the CDR3 is TGTGCCACCAAGGACAGCCGCTCCTACAATGAGCAGTACTTC. The chain links TRBV15 to TRBJ2-1, with D perhaps matching TRBD1 (6 bases). TRBJ2-7 matches the DNA end more closely, so the J call is doubtful. The CDR3 totals 14 residues. Germline V CDR1 and CDR2: LNHNV, YYDKDF (reference sequence).

The CDR3, as DNA: TGCAGTGCTAGAATTATTTCAGGACGGGGGTCAACCTACGAGCAGTACTTC. Amino acids: CSARIISGRGSTYEQYF. This chain uses TRBV20-1 with TRBJ2-7, with a possible D match to TRBD2 (6 bases). This CDR3 region has 17 residues. Trimming stripped 2 bases from V and 2 bases from J, with 22 bases between. Germline CDR1 is DFQATT and CDR2 is SNEGSKA (reference sequence).

As for this clonotype: The junction departs from germline at one end; a sequencing error may be responsible. The J gene is TRBJ2-1, the V gene TRBV6-1, with a tentative D call TRBD1 (6 bases). The CDR3 contains 16 residues. Germline CDR1 and CDR2: MNHNS and SASEGT. This CDR3 is CASSEARDTHYNKQFF. In DNA form, the CDR3 reads TGTGCCAGCAGTGAAGCAAGGGACACTCACTACAATAAGCAGTTCTTC.

Notes on this clonotype: This may be a read error: a much more frequent sequence differs by one nucleotide. The chain combines TRBV3-1 with TRBJ2-4; D uncertain. The end of the DNA is better explained by TRBJ2-7, so the J call may be wrong. Germline lookup yields CDR1 LGHDT and CDR2 YNNKEL (reference sequence). The CDR3 is 15 amino acids. The CDR3 nucleotides read TGTGCCAGCAGCGATTCATTAGGGTCAGCCTACGAGCAGTACTTC. This encodes CASSDSLGSAYEQYF.

V and J are TRBV7-9 and TRBJ2-7, with TRBD1 identical over 7 bases. V shed 8 bases and J 3 bases; nucleotides not matched to a gene: 4. This CDR3 is built from 12 residues. Germline V gene data show CDR1 as SEHNR and CDR2 as FQNEAQ (reference sequence). This CDR3 is CASARGIYEQYF. The DNA of the CDR3 is TGTGCCAGCGCCAGGGGGATCTACGAGCAGTACTTC.

This clonotype has just a few counts. This chain connects TRBV5-1 to TRBJ2-7; the D call may be TRBD1 or TRBD2 (5 bases each). The CDR3 has 16 residues. CDR1 and CDR2 (germline): SGHRS, YFSETQ. V was shortened by 0 bases and J by 6 bases, with 19 bases between the two germline ends. For the CDR3, the DNA is TGCGCCAGCAGCTTGGGGCAGGGACCCCGTGTGGGCGAGCAGTACTTC. Residues: CASSLGQGPRVGEQYF.

This clonotype appeared many times. The J gene is TRBJ2-1, the V gene TRBV7-3, with 8 bases identical to TRBD2. This CDR3 is built from 15 residues. CDR1 and CDR2 (germline): SGHTA, FQGTGA. V gave up 5 bases and J gave up 3 bases; unmatched junction bases: 6. CDR3 nucleotides: TGTGCCAGCAGCCAGTCGGGACTAGACTACAATGAGCAGTTCTTC. Translated, it gives CASSQSGLDYNEQFF.

The chain carries TRBV7-9 and TRBJ2-3, with D possibly being TRBD1 (5 bases). V was pared by 5 bases and J by 0 bases, with 12 bases between. The CDR3 is made up of 15 amino acids. The germline V gene encodes CDR1 SEHNR and CDR2 FQNEAQ (reference sequence). In DNA, the CDR3 is TGTGCCAGCAGCGAGCACAGGCGGAGCACAGATACGCAGTATTTT. This translates into CASSEHRRSTDTQYF.

At least ten counts were recorded for this clonotype. The chain couples TRBV30 to TRBJ2-7; D not resolved. The germline CDR1 and CDR2 sequences are GTSNPN and SVGIG (reference sequence). The length of the CDR3 is 16 residues. V was clipped by 2 bases and J by 2 bases, with 19 bases between them. CDR3 region: CAWSLLRQGSPYEQYF. CDR3 bases: TGTGCCTGGAGTCTCCTTCGACAAGGATCCCCCTACGAGCAGTACTTC.

The V call is TRBV14, the J call TRBJ2-5, with D possibly being TRBD1 (5 bases). The germline V and J ends were trimmed by 6 bases and 2 bases, with 22 bases remaining between them. Germline CDR1 is SGHDN and CDR2 is FVKESK. The CDR3 spans 17 residues. CDR3 nucleotide sequence: TGTGCCAGCAGTCACGAACCAGTGGTAACAGGTCAAGAGACCCAGTACTTC. Residues: CASSHEPVVTGQETQYF.

This chain uses TRBV20-1 with TRBJ1-4; D uncertain. This CDR3 region has 14 residues. Germline V gives CDR1 DFQATT, CDR2 SNEGSKA (reference sequence). V was cut by 6 bases and J by 0 bases, with 11 bases left in between. This chain's CDR3 is CSASNPTTNEKLFF. DNA of the CDR3: TGCAGTGCCTCTAATCCCACAACTAATGAAAAACTGTTTTTT.

Many counts were recorded for this clonotype. V gene TRBV29-1 combines with J gene TRBJ2-1, with TRBD1 identical over 10 bases. CDR1 is SQVTM, CDR2 ANQGSEA, per germline. With 1 base clipped from V and 8 bases from J, the junction kept 5 bases outside the gene matches. This CDR3 comprises 14 residues. This CDR3 is CSVEGTGGDYEQFF. The CDR3 nucleotides are TGCAGCGTTGAAGGGACAGGGGGAGACTATGAGCAGTTCTTC.

This clonotype was observed a few times. The V gene is TRBV4-1, the J gene TRBJ2-7; the D gene is possibly TRBD2 (5 bases). Per the germline V gene, CDR1 is MGHRA and CDR2 is YSYEKL. The CDR3 has 19 residues. Trimming stripped 0 bases from V and 1 base from J, with 22 bases between. The CDR3 DNA sequence: TGCGCCAGCAGCCAAGATAGGTCTTCCAGCCACGGCGGGTCCTACGAGCAGTACTTC. Translated: CASSQDRSSSHGGSYEQYF.

This clonotype occurred a few times. The gene calls are TRBV27 and TRBJ2-7; D may be TRBD2 (6 bases). The germline gives CDR1 MNHEY, CDR2 SMNVEV (reference sequence). This CDR3 is built from 16 residues. The V gene lost 5 bases and the J gene lost 0 bases, with 17 bases spanning the gap. In DNA, the CDR3 is TGTGCCAGCAGTCCCGGAACGGGAGCATCCTCCTACGAGCAGTACTTC. Translation gives CASSPGTGASSYEQYF.

This clonotype was seen more than once but under ten times. The chain combines TRBV18 with TRBJ2-5, with 12 bases lining up with TRBD2. The CDR3 covers 16 residues. The J segment lost 4 bases and the V segment lost 5 bases, leaving 8 bases of the junction unmatched. The germline CDR1 and CDR2 sequences are KGHSH and LQKENI. The CDR3 spells CASSGLAGSLGETQYF. CDR3 bases: TGTGCCAGCTCAGGACTAGCGGGATCACTCGGAGAGACCCAGTACTTC.

The rearrangement joins TRBV6-1 to TRBJ2-7; D possibly uses TRBD1 or TRBD2 (5 bases each). Trimming took 2 bases from V and 1 from J, leaving 12 bases between them. Germline V lookup: CDR1 MNHNS, CDR2 SASEGT. There are 15 residues in the CDR3. CDR3 sequence reads: CASSETQGESYEQYF. CDR3 in DNA: TGTGCCAGCAGTGAAACGCAGGGAGAGTCCTACGAGCAGTACTTC.

The genes are TRBV20-1 and TRBJ1-1, with D possibly being TRBD1 (5 bases). Germline-derived CDR1 and CDR2 are DFQATT and SNEGSKA (reference sequence). V lost 5 bases and J lost 7, with 11 bases in between. The CDR3 is 11 amino acids. CDR3 sequence: CSARGESEAFF. The CDR3 coding sequence is TGCAGTGCTCGGGGGGAGAGTGAAGCTTTCTTT.

This clonotype showed up just a few times. V and J are TRBV6-6 and TRBJ2-7; 9 bases line up with TRBD1. V lost 6 bases and J lost 6; bases outside the gene matches: 3. Germline V gene sequence: CDR1 MNHNY, CDR2 SVGAGI (reference sequence). The CDR3 totals 12 residues. The CDR3 region is CASRPQGAEQYF. DNA for the CDR3: TGTGCCAGCAGGCCACAGGGGGCCGAGCAGTACTTC.

Ten or more counts support this clonotype. The chain has TRBV5-1 and TRBJ2-4, with D perhaps TRBD2 (5 bases). This CDR3 comprises 17 residues. The germline CDR1 and CDR2 sequences are SGHRS and YFSETQ. The ends were cut back, 4 bases at V and 0 bases at J, with 17 bases in the middle. CDR3 in amino acids: CASSPVVSGVAKNIQYF. Written as DNA, the CDR3 is TGCGCCAGCAGCCCGGTAGTATCCGGGGTAGCCAAAAACATTCAGTACTTC.

The chain uses TRBV5-1 and TRBJ2-6, with D perhaps matching TRBD2 (5 bases). The V gene's germline CDR1 is SGHRS and CDR2 YFSETQ. V shed 4 bases and J shed 0 bases, with 8 bases lying between them. This CDR3 has 15 residues. This chain's CDR3 is CASSTTSSGANVLTF. The CDR3 DNA reads as TGCGCCAGCAGCACCACTAGCTCTGGGGCCAACGTCCTGACTTTC.

A note on this clonotype: A junction boundary mismatches the germline segment, possibly from a read error. V usage is TRBV6-4 and J usage is TRBJ2-1; possible D gene TRBD2, 6 bases. CDR3 length: 13 residues. CDR1 and CDR2 from the germline V gene are MRHNA and SNTAGT. CDR3 amino acids: CASSSGSYNKQFF. The CDR3 DNA reads as TGTGCCAGCAGTAGCGGGTCCTACAATAAGCAGTTCTTC.